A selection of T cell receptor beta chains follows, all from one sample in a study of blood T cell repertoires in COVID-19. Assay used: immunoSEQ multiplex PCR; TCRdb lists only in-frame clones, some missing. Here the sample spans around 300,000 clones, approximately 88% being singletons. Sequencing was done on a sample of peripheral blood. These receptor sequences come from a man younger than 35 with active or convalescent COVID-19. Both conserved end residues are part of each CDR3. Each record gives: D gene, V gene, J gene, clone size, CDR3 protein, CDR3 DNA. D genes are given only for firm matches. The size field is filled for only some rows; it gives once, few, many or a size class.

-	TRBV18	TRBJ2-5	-	CASSPAGEETQYF	TGTGCCAGCTCACCTGCAGGGGAAGAGACCCAGTACTTC
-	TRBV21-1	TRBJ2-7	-	CASSTRRKDRGRAYEQYF	TGTGCCAGCAGCACCCGCAGGAAGGACAGGGGGCGAGCGTACGAGCAGTACTTC
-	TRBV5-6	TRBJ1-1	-	CASSLLRGLSTEAFF	TGTGCCAGCAGCTTATTGAGGGGGTTGAGCACTGAAGCTTTCTTT
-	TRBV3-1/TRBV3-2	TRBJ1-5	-	CASSQAGVRQPQHF	TGTGCCAGCAGCCAAGCAGGGGTTAGACAGCCCCAGCATTTT
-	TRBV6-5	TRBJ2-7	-	CASSYSIQRATYEQYF	TGTGCCAGCAGTTACTCGATACAGAGAGCAACCTACGAGCAGTACTTC
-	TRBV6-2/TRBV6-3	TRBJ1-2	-	CASSVLSANYGYTF	TGTGCCAGCAGTGTTCTTTCAGCTAACTATGGCTACACCTTC
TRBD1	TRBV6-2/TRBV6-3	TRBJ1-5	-	CASSYPRTGRLSGNQPQHF	TGTGCCAGCAGTTACCCCCGGACAGGGAGGTTGAGTGGTAATCAGCCCCAGCATTTT
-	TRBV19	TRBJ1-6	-	CASMVGGNSPLHF	TGTGCCAGTATGGTGGGGGGGAATTCACCCCTCCACTTT
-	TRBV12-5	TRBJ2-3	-	CASGPITDTQYF	TGTGCTAGTGGCCCTATCACGGATACGCAGTATTTT
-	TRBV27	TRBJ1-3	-	CASSLFWTPSGNTIYF	TGTGCCAGCAGTTTATTCTGGACACCCTCTGGAAACACCATATATTTT
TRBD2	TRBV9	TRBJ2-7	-	CASSPGLAGRSYEQYF	TGTGCCAGCAGCCCAGGACTAGCGGGGAGGTCCTACGAGCAGTACTTC
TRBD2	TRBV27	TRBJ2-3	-	CASSLIAGGNTDTQYF	TGTGCCAGCAGTCTTATAGCGGGGGGCAACACAGATACGCAGTATTTT
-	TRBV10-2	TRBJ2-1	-	CASSGVFRELSYNEQFF	TGCGCCAGCAGTGGGGTCTTCAGGGAATTATCCTACAATGAGCAGTTCTTC
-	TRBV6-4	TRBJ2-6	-	CASSDSASGANVLTF	TGTGCCAGCAGTGACTCGGCCTCTGGGGCCAACGTCCTGACTTTC
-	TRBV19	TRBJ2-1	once	CASSIKWGTEQFF	TGTGCCAGTAGTATTAAATGGGGCACTGAGCAGTTCTTC
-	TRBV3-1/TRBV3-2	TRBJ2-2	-	CASSLRTGRVHYGELFF	TGTGCCAGCAGCCTGCGGACAGGGAGGGTCCATTACGGGGAGCTGTTTTTT
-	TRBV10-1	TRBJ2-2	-	CASSEFGTSNTGELFF	TGCGCCAGCAGTGAGTTCGGGACATCGAACACCGGGGAGCTGTTTTTT
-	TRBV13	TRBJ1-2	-	CANHAGGVNYGYTF	TGTGCCAACCACGCGGGGGGCGTAAACTATGGCTACACCTTC
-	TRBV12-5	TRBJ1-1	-	CASGLVAGLSTEAFF	TGTGCTAGTGGTTTGGTAGCAGGGTTGAGCACTGAAGCTTTCTTT
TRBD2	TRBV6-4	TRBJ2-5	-	CASSDRRGEETQYF	TGTGCCAGCAGTGACCGGCGGGGGGAAGAGACCCAGTACTTC
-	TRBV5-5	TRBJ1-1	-	CASSFSVRNTEAFF	TGTGCCAGCAGCTTCTCGGTGAGGAACACTGAAGCTTTCTTT
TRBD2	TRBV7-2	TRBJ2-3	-	CASSPPLGTSGGAPDTQYF	TGTGCCAGCAGCCCACCCCTCGGGACTAGCGGGGGGGCCCCCGATACGCAGTATTTT
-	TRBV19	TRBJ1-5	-	CASNPAGGINQPQHF	TGTGCCAGTAACCCGGCGGGGGGGATAAATCAGCCCCAGCATTTT
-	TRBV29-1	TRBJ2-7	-	CSVGRQYEQYF	TGCAGCGTTGGCAGGCAGTACGAGCAGTACTTC
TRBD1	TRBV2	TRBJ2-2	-	CASRTPRRQGAGELFF	TGTGCCAGCAGGACCCCGCGACGACAGGGGGCCGGGGAGCTGTTTTTT
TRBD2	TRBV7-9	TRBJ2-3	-	CASRKASGDPDTQYF	TGTGCCAGCAGGAAAGCTAGCGGGGATCCAGATACGCAGTATTTT
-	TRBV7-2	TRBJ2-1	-	CASSLGLRGYYNEQFF	TGTGCCAGCAGCTTAGGGTTGCGGGGATACTACAATGAGCAGTTCTTC
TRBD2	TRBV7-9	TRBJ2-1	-	CASSFQRGGGVRNEQFF	TGTGCCAGCAGCTTTCAACGAGGCGGGGGAGTGCGCAATGAGCAGTTCTTC
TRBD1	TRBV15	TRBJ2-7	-	CATGQGPYEQYF	TGTGCCACGGGACAGGGCCCCTACGAGCAGTACTTC
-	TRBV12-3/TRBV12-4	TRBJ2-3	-	CASLGATDTQYF	TGTGCCAGCCTGGGGGCAACAGATACGCAGTATTTT
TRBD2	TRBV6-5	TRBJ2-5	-	CASSYSPSGGETQYF	TGTGCCAGCAGTTACTCTCCTAGCGGGGGCGAGACCCAGTACTTC
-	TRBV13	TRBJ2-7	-	CASSLGSWRNEQYF	TGTGCCAGCAGCTTAGGCAGCTGGAGAAACGAGCAGTACTTC
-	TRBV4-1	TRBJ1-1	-	CASNYDRFNTEAFF	TGCGCCAGCAACTACGACAGGTTCAACACTGAAGCTTTCTTT
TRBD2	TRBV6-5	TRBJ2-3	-	CASSPGLAATDTQYF	TGTGCCAGCAGTCCGGGACTAGCGGCCACAGATACGCAGTATTTT
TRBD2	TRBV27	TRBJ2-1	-	CASSFPGGTTSGGNYNEQFF	TGTGCCAGCAGTTTTCCAGGGGGCACGACTAGCGGGGGTAACTACAATGAGCAGTTCTTC
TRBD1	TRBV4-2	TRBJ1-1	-	CASSLGQGQAFF	TGTGCCAGCAGCCTAGGACAGGGGCAGGCTTTCTTT
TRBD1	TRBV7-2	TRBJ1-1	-	CASSLDRGRAFF	TGTGCCAGCAGCCTTGACAGGGGGCGGGCTTTCTTT
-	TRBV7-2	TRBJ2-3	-	CASSLINWDTQYF	TGTGCCAGCAGCCTCATAAACTGGGATACGCAGTATTTT
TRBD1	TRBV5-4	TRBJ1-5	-	CASSPGQGGQPQHF	TGTGCCAGCAGTCCCGGACAGGGAGGTCAGCCCCAGCATTTT
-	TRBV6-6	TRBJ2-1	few	CASSYGIQGNEQFF	TGTGCCAGCAGTTACGGGATACAGGGCAATGAGCAGTTCTTC
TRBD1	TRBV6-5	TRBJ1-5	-	CASSLTQGAEPQHF	TGTGCCAGCAGTCTAACACAGGGGGCTGAGCCCCAGCATTTT
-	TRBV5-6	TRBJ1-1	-	CASSLVGRNTEAFF	TGTGCCAGCAGCTTGGTGGGGAGGAACACTGAAGCTTTCTTT
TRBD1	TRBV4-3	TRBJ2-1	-	CASSRVDRGIGNEQFF	TGCGCCAGCAGCCGGGTCGACAGGGGGATAGGGAATGAGCAGTTCTTC
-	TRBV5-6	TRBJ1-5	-	CASSQGHNQPQHF	TGTGCCAGCAGCCAGGGCCACAATCAGCCCCAGCATTTT
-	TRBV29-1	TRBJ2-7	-	CSAAIRGPSYEQYF	TGCAGCGCCGCAATCCGGGGTCCTTCCTACGAGCAGTACTTC
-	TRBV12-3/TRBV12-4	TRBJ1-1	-	CASSETVNTEAFF	TGCGCCAGCAGTGAGACAGTGAACACTGAAGCTTTCTTT
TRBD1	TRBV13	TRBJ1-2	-	CASSFQTGSNYGYTF	TGTGCCAGCAGCTTCCAGACAGGGTCCAACTATGGCTACACCTTC
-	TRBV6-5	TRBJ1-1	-	CASSYATGGTEAFF	TGTGCCAGCAGTTACGCTACGGGAGGGACTGAAGCTTTCTTT
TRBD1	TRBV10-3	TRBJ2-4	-	CAISETGQGAAKNIQYF	TGTGCCATCAGTGAGACTGGACAGGGGGCTGCCAAAAACATTCAGTACTTC
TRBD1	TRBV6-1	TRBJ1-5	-	CASSETGGDQPQHF	TGTGCCAGCAGTGAGACAGGGGGCGATCAGCCCCAGCATTTT